What follows are 21 T cell receptor beta chains derived from one specimen sequenced in a study of T cell responses to AZD1222 COVID-19 vaccine. The data were produced by immunoSEQ multiplex PCR, yet TCRdb's version contains in-frame clones alone and is incomplete. This sample has tens of thousands of clones, with roughly 90% found just once. The sequencing here drew on peripheral blood, taken 28 days after the second AZD1222 dose. The receptors were sampled from an adult who received the AZD1222 COVID-19 vaccine.

V is TRBV28 and J is TRBJ1-4; tentative D call: TRBD1 (5 bases). Trimming cost V 6 bases and J 8 bases, with 16 bases left between them. From germline, CDR1 is MDHEN and CDR2 SYDVKM. CDR3 length equals 14 residues. The CDR3 DNA follows: TGTGCCAGCAGCTGGGGCATCCGGGTAGAAAAACTGTTTTTT. Translation: CASSWGIRVEKLFF.

Comment on this clone: Other DNA sequences of this sample code for an identical CDR3. The chain recombines TRBV28 with TRBJ2-7; 8 bases are a match to TRBD1. J gave up 3 bases and V 9 bases, and 7 bases lay outside the gene matches. CDR3 size: 13 residues. Germline CDR1 MDHEN, CDR2 SYDVKM. As DNA, the CDR3 is TGTGCCAGTTCCGTAGGACAGGGCTACGAGCAGTACTTC. Encoded protein: CASSVGQGYEQYF.

V and J are TRBV6-1 and TRBJ1-5; 8 bases map to TRBD1. Germline V gene lookup returns CDR1 MNHNS and CDR2 SASEGT. The CDR3 is 17 amino acids. J was trimmed by 1 base and V by 2 bases; bases with no gene match: 7. CDR3: CASSEPPGGESNQPQHF. Here the CDR3 DNA reads TGTGCCAGCAGTGAACCTCCAGGGGGCGAAAGCAATCAGCCCCAGCATTTT.

Here the CDR3 DNA reads TGTGCTAGTGGCCCCTATCAAGGTGGAGTGCCGAACACCGGGGAGCTGTTTTTT. The encoded protein is CASGPYQGGVPNTGELFF. V and J are TRBV12-5 and TRBJ2-2; D gene unclear. Deletions cut 6 bases from V and 0 bases from J, with 20 bases between. CDR1 LGHNT and CDR2 FRNRAP come from the germline V gene. This CDR3 is 18 amino acids long.

This chain uses TRBV5-1 with TRBJ1-4; TRBD1 might be the D (6 bases). The CDR3 runs 14 residues. Between the trimmed V and J ends, which lost 2 bases and 5 bases, there was a span of 10 bases. Germline values: CDR1 SGHRS, CDR2 YFSETQ. Here the CDR3 reads CASSLGTGNEKLFF. CDR3 nucleotides: TGCGCCAGCAGCTTAGGAACAGGGAATGAAAAACTGTTTTTT.

This clone was found a few times. The chain links TRBV20-1 to TRBJ1-1; 7 positions match TRBD1. Germline CDR1 DFQATT, CDR2 SNEGSKA (reference sequence). V trimming: 4 bases; J trimming: 10 bases; junction bases outside the gene matches: 6. The CDR3 length is 11 residues. CDR3 residues: CSATGGKAAFF. CDR3 nucleotides: TGCAGTGCTACAGGGGGGAAAGCAGCTTTCTTT.

This clone was observed a single time. The chain couples TRBV4-1 to TRBJ1-2; TRBD1 matches 9 bases. The CDR3 runs 15 residues. Germline V CDR1 and CDR2: MGHRA, YSYEKL. V trimming: 4 bases; J trimming: 1 base; junction bases outside the gene matches: 4. The CDR3 protein is CASSPRDRDNYGYTF. CDR3 nucleotides: TGCGCCAGCAGCCCGAGGGACAGGGATAACTATGGCTACACCTTC.

V and J are TRBV18 and TRBJ2-5; D remains unclear. Germline V gene data show CDR1 as KGHSH and CDR2 as LQKENI. Trimming cost V 3 bases and J 5 bases, with 10 bases left between them. There are 13 residues in the CDR3. CDR3 amino acids: CASSPPRLETQYF. CDR3 sequence (DNA): TGTGCCAGCTCACCCCCCAGGTTGGAGACCCAGTACTTC.

The gene calls are TRBV28 and TRBJ2-1; a weak D match, TRBD2 (6 bases). The V gene's germline CDR1 is MDHEN and CDR2 SYDVKM. V was pared by 4 bases and J by 8 bases, with 30 bases between. The CDR3 covers 19 residues. CDR3: CASSYDPVGDPSSGDEQFF. The CDR3 DNA is TGTGCCAGCAGTTACGACCCCGTCGGGGATCCTAGCTCGGGGGATGAGCAGTTCTTC.

V and J are TRBV9 and TRBJ2-2; the D is unclear. With 0 bases removed from V and 3 bases from J, the gap between germline ends came to 6 bases. The germline CDR1 and CDR2 sequences are SGDLS and YYNGEE. The CDR3 is 14 residues long. CDR3 protein: CASSVATHTGELFF. The CDR3 DNA reads TGTGCCAGCAGCGTAGCTACACACACCGGGGAGCTGTTTTTT.

The chain is built from TRBV18 and TRBJ1-4, with TRBD1 matching 7 bases. The V segment lost 5 bases and the J segment 6 bases; nucleotides outside the gene matches: 6. Germline V gene lookup returns CDR1 KGHSH and CDR2 LQKENI. This CDR3 has 14 amino acids. CDR3 DNA sequence: TGTGCCAGCTCAATCTACGGGACAGATGAAAAACTGTTTTTT. Protein sequence: CASSIYGTDEKLFF.

This chain links TRBV18 with TRBJ2-3; D is undetermined. The V end was cut by 1 base, the J end by 8 bases, with 7 bases between. CDR3 length: 12 residues. CDR1 and CDR2 from the germline V gene are KGHSH and LQKENI. The CDR3 protein is CASSPRVATQYF. The CDR3 DNA reads as TGTGCCAGCTCACCACGTGTAGCTACGCAGTATTTT.

This clone ranks as medium-sized (0.01 to 0.1%). J is TRBJ1-6 and V is TRBV1; the table calls TRBD1, which could not be checked here. TRBV1 is a recognized pseudogene. The CDR3 covers 15 residues. CDR3: CTSSQDGLTASPLHF. In nucleotides, the CDR3 is TGCACCAGCAGCCAAGATGGGTTAACAGCATCACCCCTCCACTTT.

This sequence joins TRBV7-3 and TRBJ2-5, with 7 bases lining up with TRBD2. This CDR3 has 15 amino acids. Germline CDR1 SGHTA, CDR2 FQGTGA. V lost 5 bases to trimming and J lost 1 base; unmatched junction nucleotides: 7. The CDR3, as DNA: TGTGCCAGCAGCCGGTCGGGGGGAGGCCAAGAGACCCAGTACTTC. Protein product: CASSRSGGGQETQYF.

J is TRBJ2-5 and V is TRBV11-2; 11 bases fit TRBD2. Per the germline V gene, CDR1 is SGHAT and CDR2 is FQNNGV. V lost 6 bases, J lost 2 bases, and 11 bases stayed unmatched. This CDR3 region has 17 residues. The chain's CDR3 is CASSEALIAGGQETQYF. The CDR3 DNA reads TGTGCCAGCAGTGAAGCCCTTATAGCGGGGGGGCAAGAGACCCAGTACTTC.

V and J are TRBV19 and TRBJ1-3, with a tentative D call TRBD1 (5 bases). CDR3 length equals 15 residues. V lost 1 base, J lost 3 bases, and 10 bases lay in between. From germline, CDR1 is LNHDA and CDR2 SQIVND (reference sequence). CDR3 in DNA: TGTGCCAGTAGTATAGGTGCAGGGTTTGGAAACACCATATATTTT. The encoded protein is CASSIGAGFGNTIYF. Supplemented by reference TRBV19 and TRBJ1-3, the full variable domain reads DGGITQSPKYLFRKEGQNVTLSCEQNLNHDAMYWYRQDPGQGLRLIYYSQIVNDFQKGDIAEGYSVSREKKESFPLTVTSAQKNPTAFYLCASSIGAGFGNTIYFGEGSWLTVV.

The V gene is TRBV30, the J gene TRBJ2-7; the match to TRBD2 covers 12 bases. Unmatched junction bases numbered 7, after V lost 5 bases and J lost 5 bases. This CDR3 spans 14 amino acids. Germline V gene sequence: CDR1 GTSNPN, CDR2 SVGIG (reference sequence). CDR3 nucleotide sequence: TGTGCCTGGGCTCTAGCGGGAGGGCCAGACGAGCAGTACTTC. Encoded protein: CAWALAGGPDEQYF.

V gene TRBV18 combines with J gene TRBJ1-1; perhaps TRBD1 as D (5 bases). Germline-derived CDR1 and CDR2 are KGHSH and LQKENI. V was pared by 3 bases and J by 3 bases, with 8 bases between. The CDR3 has 13 amino acids. The CDR3 bases are TGTGCCAGCTCACCCGGGGGGGACACTGAAGCTTTCTTT. Its translation is CASSPGGDTEAFF.

V usage is TRBV13 and J usage is TRBJ1-2, with 8 bases matching TRBD1. CDR3 size: 16 residues. V trimming: 0 bases; J trimming: 0 bases; junction bases outside the gene matches: 3. Germline assignment: CDR1 PRHDT and CDR2 FYEKMQ (reference sequence). CDR3 bases: TGTGCCAGCAGCTTAGGGCAGGGGGCTTCTAACTATGGCTACACCTTC. This gives the protein CASSLGQGASNYGYTF.

This clone was found a few times. The rearrangement uses TRBV30 and TRBJ1-3; no clear D gene. Germline CDR1 and CDR2: GTSNPN and SVGIG (reference sequence). The CDR3 consists of 13 residues. V lost 0 bases and J 1 base, leaving 4 bases between the germline ends. The CDR3 DNA follows: TGTGCCTGGAGTGTAGGGTCTGGAAACACCATATATTTT. This codes for CAWSVGSGNTIYF.

The gene calls are TRBV19 and TRBJ1-4; 9 bases line up with TRBD1. The ends lost 1 base at V and 4 bases at J; junction bases unmatched: 4. CDR3 length: 16 amino acids. Germline V gene sequence: CDR1 LNHDA, CDR2 SQIVND (reference sequence). CDR3 region: CASSIAQGADNEKLFF. CDR3 sequence (DNA): TGTGCCAGTAGTATAGCACAGGGGGCAGATAATGAAAAACTGTTTTTT.